The rows below give T cell receptor beta chains drawn from one sample of a study of blood T cell repertoires in COVID-19. Clones were read by immunoSEQ multiplex PCR, and TCRdb kept only the in-frame ones, dropping some. This table holds about 110,000 clones, 65% to 90% found once. The sample taken for sequencing was peripheral blood. These receptors all stem from an elderly man with acute or convalescent COVID-19. CDR3s leave out the opening cysteine and the closing phenylalanine or tryptophan. D genes are given only for firm matches.

TRBV29-1 TRBD1 SARTGSNSPLH
TRBV19 . ASSLAGTGGNQPQH
TRBV3-1/TRBV3-2 . ASSQDYFWTYRH
TRBV28 TRBD1 ASSYRDRRNTEAF
TRBV5-1 TRBD1 ASSTGTANTEAF
TRBV11-2 . ASSLDVLATAKNIQY
TRBV6-5 TRBD1 ASSGTGANYGYT
TRBV18 TRBD1 ASSPPAARQGSGGYT
TRBV30 TRBD1 AWSPGGYEQY
TRBV14 . ASSQDFHMQAKGGEQY
TRBV5-6 . ASSLEEGRTEAF
TRBV6-1 TRBD2 ASSEGISGRAYEQY
TRBV9 TRBD2 ASSPGLAEYNEQF
TRBV28 . ASSPFEAGEQF
TRBV5-4 TRBD2 ASSLGEGNIQY
TRBV5-1 . ASSKYRKNTEAF
TRBV4-2 TRBD2 ASSHATSGRSNEQF
TRBV28 TRBD1 ASSLSQGVSEQF